This entry lists 14 T cell receptor beta chains sequenced from one sample in a study of T cells in tuberculosis. Method: immunoSEQ multiplex PCR; TCRdb's copy keeps in-frame clones and lacks some. The sample records tens of thousands of clones, 90% to 95% being singletons. Sequencing used PBMCs. These receptors came from a donor aged 10 to 29 with latent tuberculosis or without tuberculosis infection.

This clone was detected only a few times. The chain is built from TRBV9 and TRBJ1-6; D not resolved. The CDR3 loop spans 15 amino acids. V gave up 4 bases and J gave up 10 bases, with 18 bases separating them. CDR1 and CDR2 (germline): SGDLS, YYNGEE. The CDR3 DNA sequence: TGTGCCAGCAGCCCGTGGGAGGGTTTGGGGTCACCCCTCCACTTT. This encodes CASSPWEGLGSPLHF.

The chain combines TRBV6-5 with TRBJ1-1, with D unclear. Germline CDR1 and CDR2: MNHEY and SVGAGI. V gave up 7 bases and J gave up 1 base, with 13 bases separating them. CDR3 length: 14 amino acids. The CDR3 DNA is TGTGCCAGCACTAACGGGGATCCGAACACTGAAGCTTTCTTT. As protein: CASTNGDPNTEAFF.

CDR3 region: CASSEGGREYYGYTF. The DNA of the CDR3 is TGTGCCAGCAGTGAAGGTGGCAGGGAATACTATGGCTACACCTTC. The chain links TRBV2 to TRBJ1-2; possibly TRBD1 for D (5 bases). V lost 1 base to trimming and J lost 3 bases, with 12 bases between them. Germline CDR1 SNHLY, CDR2 FYNNEI. The CDR3 totals 15 residues.

This chain links TRBV11-2 with TRBJ1-1, with D perhaps TRBD1 (6 bases). Germline V gene data show CDR1 as SGHAT and CDR2 as FQNNGV. Deletions cut 6 bases from V and 0 bases from J, with 14 bases between. This CDR3 spans 15 amino acids. The DNA of the CDR3 is TGTGCCAGCAGTTTCTCGGGACACCTGAACACTGAAGCTTTCTTT. Its translation: CASSFSGHLNTEAFF.

V and J are TRBV19 and TRBJ2-6; 7 bases line up with TRBD1. Germline V gene lookup returns CDR1 LNHDA and CDR2 SQIVND (reference sequence). This CDR3 is 17 amino acids long. Trimming cost V 5 bases and J 0 bases; bases outside gene matches: 7. CDR3 DNA sequence: TGTGCCAGTAGTCCGTGGACAGGACCCTCTGGGGCCAACGTCCTGACTTTC. Translating gives CASSPWTGPSGANVLTF.

The genes are TRBV14 and TRBJ1-2, with D tentatively TRBD1 (6 bases). Trimming took 6 bases from V and 2 from J, leaving 13 bases between them. The CDR3 is 14 amino acids. Germline V gene lookup returns CDR1 SGHDN and CDR2 FVKESK. This chain's CDR3 is CASSRRTANYGYTF. In DNA, the CDR3 is TGTGCCAGCAGTCGGAGGACAGCGAACTATGGCTACACCTTC.

This clone was counted a single time. The V and J genes are TRBV9 and TRBJ2-1; 12 bases are a match to TRBD2. Trimming cost V 4 bases and J 7 bases; bases outside gene matches: 6. Germline V CDR1 and CDR2: SGDLS, YYNGEE. The CDR3 totals 15 residues. The CDR3, as DNA: TGTGCCAGCAGCAGGAGACTAGCGGGAGAGAATGAGCAGTTCTTC. Residues: CASSRRLAGENEQFF.

The chain couples TRBV2 to TRBJ2-1, with 11 bases that match TRBD2. J gave up 6 bases and V 2 bases, and 0 bases lay outside the gene matches. Germline values: CDR1 SNHLY, CDR2 FYNNEI. The CDR3 covers 14 residues. CDR3 amino acids: CASSELAGGNEQFF. CDR3 sequence (DNA): TGTGCCAGCAGTGAACTAGCGGGAGGCAATGAGCAGTTCTTC.

This sequence joins TRBV6-6 and TRBJ1-6, with 8 bases that match TRBD1. V shed 2 bases and J 7 bases; nucleotides not matched to a gene: 4. This CDR3 contains 15 residues. From germline, CDR1 is MNHNY and CDR2 SVGAGI (reference sequence). The CDR3, as DNA: TGTGCCAGCAGTTACGACAGGGGTTGGAATTCACCCCTCCACTTT. Its translation: CASSYDRGWNSPLHF.

The chain has TRBV19 and TRBJ1-2; 8 bases map to TRBD1. Unmatched junction bases numbered 6, after V lost 6 bases and J lost 0 bases. The germline gives CDR1 LNHDA, CDR2 SQIVND (reference sequence). CDR3 size: 15 residues. In nucleotides, the CDR3 is TGTGCCAGTAGCTTGCCGACAGGGGCTAACTATGGCTACACCTTC. Protein: CASSLPTGANYGYTF. The whole variable domain, remainder taken from reference TRBV19 and TRBJ1-2, is DGGITQSPKYLFRKEGQNVTLSCEQNLNHDAMYWYRQDPGQGLRLIYYSQIVNDFQKGDIAEGYSVSREKKESFPLTVTSAQKNPTAFYLCASSLPTGANYGYTFGSGTRLTVV.

The chain combines TRBV5-6 with TRBJ1-3; 7 bases line up with TRBD1. Germline loops: CDR1 SGHDT, CDR2 YYEEEE. This CDR3 comprises 16 residues. J lost 0 bases, V lost 1 base, and 4 bases had no gene match. CDR3 in DNA: TGTGCCAGCAGCTTGATCGGACAGGTCTCTGGAAACACCATATATTTT. It encodes CASSLIGQVSGNTIYF.

This clone has only a few counts. The chain combines TRBV4-2 with TRBJ2-7, with TRBD2 matching over 9 bases. V lost 1 base, J lost 0 bases, and 7 bases stayed unmatched. Germline lookup yields CDR1 LGHNA and CDR2 YNFKEQ. The CDR3 loop spans 17 amino acids. In DNA form, the CDR3 reads TGTGCCAGCAGCCAAGTAAAAGCGGGGGGCCTCTCCTACGAGCAGTACTTC. This translates into CASSQVKAGGLSYEQYF.

This clone has only a few counts. This chain connects TRBV2 to TRBJ1-6; D is undetermined. Germline values: CDR1 SNHLY, CDR2 FYNNEI. CDR3 size: 15 residues. Trimming stripped 6 bases from V and 10 bases from J, with 19 bases between. The CDR3 region is CASSPRGPNRSPLHF. The CDR3, as DNA: TGTGCCAGCAGCCCTCGGGGTCCCAATCGATCACCCCTCCACTTT.

This clone is a singleton in its sample. J is TRBJ2-7 and V is TRBV25-1, with D possibly being TRBD2 (5 bases). Germline V gene sequence: CDR1 MGHDK, CDR2 SYGVNS. Trimming cost V 4 bases and J 2 bases, with 12 bases left between them. This CDR3 is built from 14 residues. The DNA of the CDR3 is TGTGCCAGCAGTGGACCCGGGATAACCTACGAGCAGTACTTC. Its protein product is CASSGPGITYEQYF.